The T cell receptor beta chain under discussion was sequenced for a study of neurological immune-mediated disorders. This clonotype was seen ten or more times. Its antigen remains unidentified. With 10-nucleotide random UMIs, 5'RACE was used to make the cDNA. From 15-18 subjects, over 180 million TCR-beta sequences were obtained in each sequencing run. A single record per CDR3 protein comes from TCRdb applying MiXCR to the 5' RACE reads. The table shows tens of thousands of distinct CDR3 sequences, with roughly an eighth occurring only once. V was clipped by 0 bases and J by 2 bases, with 11 bases between them. Germline V CDR1 and CDR2: SGHRS, YFSETQ. The CDR3 runs to 15 residues. Unsorted libraries used 2 million PBMCs kept at -80 degrees C. Study-wide findings and caveats: Multiple sclerosis was found to have the least TCR clonal expansion, below healthy controls, and HTLV-1-associated myelopathy the most.

The sequencing input was PBMCs. This receptor was identified in a woman aged 45-65 years with HTLV-1-associated myelopathy (HAM/TSP). The V gene is TRBV5-1, the J gene TRBJ2-5; either TRBD1 or TRBD2 may supply D (6 bases each). The CDR3, as DNA: TGCGCCAGCAGCTTGGCGGGGGCAGCACAAGAGACCCAGTACTTC. Its protein is CASSLAGAAQETQYF.